These 28 T cell receptor beta chains came from one sample sequenced in a study of radiotherapy plus CTLA-4 blockade in lung cancer. Sequenced by immunoSEQ multiplex PCR; TCRdb stores in-frame clones only, minus some. The sample records some 30,000 clones, more than 60% being singletons. The source material was peripheral blood, sampled from a patient treated with radiotherapy plus ipilimumab. Receptors were obtained from a human donor with non-small cell lung cancer who had stable disease on radiotherapy plus ipilimumab.

This rearrangement joins TRBV6-1 to TRBJ2-2, with D unresolved. Germline assignment: CDR1 MNHNS and CDR2 SASEGT. The CDR3 runs to 15 residues. V was clipped by 2 bases and J by 6 bases, with 13 bases between them. CDR3 in DNA: TGTGCCAGCAGTGAAACGGGCGACGGCTCCGGGGAGCTGTTTTTT. Translation: CASSETGDGSGELFF.

The chain carries TRBV19 and TRBJ2-2, with a possible D match to TRBD2 (5 bases). V was pared by 5 bases and J by 1 base, with 8 bases between. Germline loops: CDR1 LNHDA, CDR2 SQIVND (reference sequence). This CDR3 is built from 14 residues. CDR3 nucleotide sequence: TGTGCCAGTAGTCCGGACTGGAACACCGGGGAGCTGTTTTTT. Its translation: CASSPDWNTGELFF.

The chain recombines TRBV21-1 with TRBJ2-7; the table's D call TRBD1 went unverified against the DNA. TRBV21-1 is given as a pseudogene. There are 16 residues in the CDR3. CDR3 sequence reads: CASSTRLLGTSYEQYF. CDR3 nucleotides: TGTGCCAGCAGCACAAGACTACTAGGGACATCTTACGAGCAGTACTTC.

The gene calls are TRBV5-6 and TRBJ2-1; D is unclear. Trimming stripped 0 bases from V and 6 bases from J, with 7 bases between. This CDR3 region has 13 residues. Per germline, CDR1 SGHDT and CDR2 YYEEEE. CDR3 nucleotide sequence: TGTGCCAGCAGCTTGGTTGGGGTCAATGAGCAGTTCTTC. Protein product: CASSLVGVNEQFF.

The chain has TRBV5-1 and TRBJ2-3; 9 nucleotides match TRBD1. V lost 4 bases to trimming and J lost 5 bases; unmatched junction nucleotides: 5. Germline CDR1 reads SGHRS; CDR2 reads YFSETQ. CDR3 length equals 14 residues. CDR3 nucleotide sequence: TGCGCCAGCAGCCCCTGGACAGGGGAAGATACGCAGTATTTT. Translation gives CASSPWTGEDTQYF.

This clone has a single count. The rearrangement joins TRBV7-8 to TRBJ2-1; the D is unclear. The CDR3 is made up of 14 amino acids. V lost 5 bases and J 9 bases, leaving 17 bases between the germline ends. Germline loops: CDR1 SGHVS, CDR2 FQNEAQ. The CDR3 bases are TGTGCCAGCAGCCTATTGGGCGGTGGCGGTGAGCAGTTCTTC. This encodes CASSLLGGGGEQFF.

The chain recombines TRBV6-5 with TRBJ1-1; unclear D gene. This CDR3 region has 13 residues. V lost 2 bases and J 4 bases, leaving 8 bases between the germline ends. Germline assignment: CDR1 MNHEY and CDR2 SVGAGI. The CDR3 sequence is CASSYGGTTEAFF. In nucleotides, the CDR3 is TGTGCCAGCAGTTACGGCGGCACCACTGAAGCTTTCTTT.

The gene calls are TRBV6-1 and TRBJ2-7; 10 bases are shared with TRBD2. Germline values: CDR1 MNHNS, CDR2 SASEGT. The CDR3 extends over 15 amino acids. The junction had 9 bases not matched to a gene; V was cut back by 6 bases and J by 4 bases. In nucleotides, the CDR3 is TGTGCCAGCAGAAAAAGCGGGGGGGCCTCTTACGAGCAGTACGTC. Its translation: CASRKSGGASYEQYV.

V gene TRBV7-3 combines with J gene TRBJ2-1; 7 bases are a match to TRBD1. Germline V gene lookup returns CDR1 SGHTA and CDR2 FQGTGA. The CDR3 covers 13 residues. V lost 4 bases, J lost 5 bases, and 2 bases stayed unmatched. CDR3 nucleotide sequence: TGTGCCAGCAGCTCAGACAGGGACAATGAGCAGTTCTTC. Translating it yields CASSSDRDNEQFF.

The chain links TRBV18 to TRBJ1-6; D ambiguous. Trimming stripped 0 bases from V and 7 bases from J, with 10 bases between. The CDR3 is 15 residues long. Germline-derived CDR1 and CDR2 are KGHSH and LQKENI. The CDR3 reads CASSPPLGRNSPLHF. The CDR3 DNA reads TGTGCCAGCTCACCACCTCTCGGACGGAATTCACCCCTCCACTTT.

This sequence joins TRBV5-1 and TRBJ2-5; D remains unclear. Per the germline V gene, CDR1 is SGHRS and CDR2 is YFSETQ. The CDR3 is made up of 15 amino acids. Trimming took off 3 bases at V and 4 bases at J, with 16 bases between the two ends. CDR3 protein: CASSSPRTKGETQYF. In DNA form, the CDR3 reads TGCGCCAGCAGCTCGCCCCGGACGAAGGGAGAGACCCAGTACTTC.

This clone has more than one count but fewer than ten. V usage is TRBV18 and J usage is TRBJ1-4, with 10 positions matching TRBD1. V dropped 5 bases and J dropped 7; count of bases not matched to a gene: 10. The germline gives CDR1 KGHSH, CDR2 LQKENI. The CDR3 spans 16 residues. The CDR3 region is CASSATRQGAGEKLFF. CDR3 bases: TGTGCCAGCTCAGCAACGAGACAGGGGGCAGGTGAAAAACTGTTTTTT.

The chain uses TRBV11-2 and TRBJ2-6; D remains ambiguous. Germline V gene lookup returns CDR1 SGHAT and CDR2 FQNNGV. The CDR3 has 14 amino acids. The germline V and J ends were trimmed by 6 bases and 8 bases, with 14 bases remaining between them. The CDR3 loop is CASSDGRTTNVLTF. The DNA of the CDR3 is TGTGCCAGCAGTGACGGCCGGACGACCAACGTCCTGACTTTC.

The J gene is TRBJ1-5, the V gene TRBV19; D is undetermined. From germline, CDR1 is LNHDA and CDR2 SQIVND (reference sequence). This CDR3 has 14 amino acids. V lost 10 bases and J 1 base, leaving 14 bases between the germline ends. Here the CDR3 DNA reads TGTGCCACCTTTGATCGGCCAAGCAATCAGCCCCAGCATTTT. Translation gives CATFDRPSNQPQHF.

The chain combines TRBV29-1 with TRBJ2-7; no definite D call. CDR1 SQVTM and CDR2 ANQGSEA come from the germline V gene. This CDR3 spans 11 amino acids. Trimming removed 0 bases at V and 6 bases at J, with 6 bases between. The CDR3 nucleotides read TGCAGCGTTGAAGAGGGCTTCGAGCAGTACTTC. Translation: CSVEEGFEQYF.

The J gene is TRBJ2-5, the V gene TRBV19; 10 bases are a match to TRBD1. Germline trimming cut 6 bases from V and 3 bases from J; bases unmatched to any gene: 7. The CDR3 spans 15 residues. Per the germline V gene, CDR1 is LNHDA and CDR2 is SQIVND (reference sequence). As DNA, the CDR3 is TGTGCCAGTAGACCAGGCGGGACAGGGGAAGAGACCCAGTACTTC. As protein: CASRPGGTGEETQYF.

The chain is built from TRBV4-1 and TRBJ2-5; maybe TRBD2 (5 bases). Trimming removed 0 bases at V and 5 bases at J, with 16 bases between. The CDR3 contains 16 residues. Per the germline V gene, CDR1 is MGHRA and CDR2 is YSYEKL. The CDR3 DNA reads as TGCGCCAGCAGCCAAGATCCCGGAGGCCACGGGGAGACCCAGTACTTC. Translating it yields CASSQDPGGHGETQYF.

This sequence joins TRBV13 and TRBJ1-6; 10 bases are a match to TRBD1. The V segment lost 5 bases and the J segment 5 bases; nucleotides outside the gene matches: 3. This CDR3 is 15 amino acids long. Per the germline V gene, CDR1 is PRHDT and CDR2 is FYEKMQ (reference sequence). The CDR3 loop is CASSDGQGDNSPLHF. The CDR3 nucleotides read TGTGCCAGCAGCGATGGACAGGGGGATAATTCACCCCTCCACTTT.

This clone was counted only a few times. V and J are TRBV10-3 and TRBJ1-5; D uncertain. CDR1 and CDR2 (germline): ENHRY, SYGVKD. V lost 6 bases and J 6 bases, leaving 12 bases between the germline ends. The CDR3 length is 13 residues. CDR3 bases: TGTGCCATCAGGGTGGATCAGCGTCAGCCCCAGCATTTT. It yields the protein CAIRVDQRQPQHF.

The chain has TRBV6-5 and TRBJ2-1; D not resolved. This CDR3 comprises 12 residues. Germline V gene data show CDR1 as MNHEY and CDR2 as SVGAGI. V shed 2 bases and J shed 8 bases, with 7 bases lying between them. CDR3 in amino acids: CASSYPKDEQFF. The CDR3 DNA reads TGTGCCAGCAGTTACCCTAAGGATGAGCAGTTCTTC.

The V and J genes are TRBV2 and TRBJ1-5; a possible D gene is TRBD1 (5 bases). The CDR3 runs 14 residues. V was trimmed by 6 bases and J by 4 bases, leaving 13 bases between them. The germline CDR1 and CDR2 sequences are SNHLY and FYNNEI. The CDR3 loop reads CASSGDRRNQPQHF. The CDR3 DNA is TGTGCCAGCAGCGGGGACCGGAGGAATCAGCCCCAGCATTTT. Combining the CDR3 with reference TRBV2 and TRBJ1-5 gives the whole variable domain EPEVTQTPSHQVTQMGQEVILRCVPISNHLYFYWYRQILGQKVEFLVSFYNNEISEKSEIFDDQFSVERPDGSNFTLKIRSTKLEDSAMYFCASSGDRRNQPQHFGDGTRLSIL.

V gene TRBV5-4 combines with J gene TRBJ2-1; perhaps TRBD1 as D (5 bases). CDR3 size: 15 residues. Germline loops: CDR1 SGHNT, CDR2 YYREEE (reference sequence). V shed 2 bases and J shed 9 bases, with 18 bases lying between them. The CDR3 nucleotides are TGTGCCAGCAGCTTTGGGATAGGGGCGATGGGTGAGCAGTTCTTC. Translation gives CASSFGIGAMGEQFF.

The rearrangement uses TRBV25-1 and TRBJ2-3; D may match TRBD1 or TRBD2 (5 bases each). V dropped 3 bases and J dropped 1 base, with 17 bases sitting between them. The CDR3 runs to 17 residues. Germline V gives CDR1 MGHDK, CDR2 SYGVNS. Here the CDR3 DNA reads TGTGCCAGCAGTGACAAAAACCGGGAAGGGGGCACAGATACGCAGTATTTT. It specifies CASSDKNREGGTDTQYF.

The rearrangement joins TRBV20-1 to TRBJ1-4, with TRBD1 as a possible D gene (5 bases). The length of the CDR3 is 11 residues. The V and J ends lost 7 bases and 7 bases respectively, with 10 bases between them. CDR1 DFQATT and CDR2 SNEGSKA come from the germline V gene (reference sequence). The CDR3 bases are TGCAGTGGGGGACGGACTGAAAAACTGTTTTTT. Translating gives CSGGRTEKLFF.

Note on this clone: This sample also contains other DNA sequences that code for the same CDR3. The CDR3 DNA sequence: TGTGCCAGCAGTGAGAACAGGAACACTGAAGCTTTCTTT. This gives the protein CASSENRNTEAFF. The rearrangement uses TRBV6-1 and TRBJ1-1; D gene ambiguous. CDR1 MNHNS and CDR2 SASEGT come from the germline V gene. The ends were cut back, 3 bases at V and 1 base at J, with 6 bases in the middle. The CDR3 has 13 amino acids.

The chain uses TRBV27 and TRBJ1-5, with D uncertain. The CDR3 totals 15 residues. The V gene's germline CDR1 is MNHEY and CDR2 SMNVEV (reference sequence). The ends were cut back, 2 bases at V and 0 bases at J, with 8 bases in the middle. DNA for the CDR3: TGTGCCAGCAGTTTAAGGCAGTATAGCAATCAGCCCCAGCATTTT. It is translated as CASSLRQYSNQPQHF.

The J gene is TRBJ1-2, the V gene TRBV9, with D unclear. V was trimmed by 0 bases and J by 4 bases, leaving 13 bases between them. The CDR3 has 15 amino acids. Germline CDR1 and CDR2: SGDLS and YYNGEE. The CDR3 coding sequence is TGTGCCAGCAGCGTAGGTGGCGGCACCTTCTATGGCTACACCTTC. This sequence encodes CASSVGGGTFYGYTF. The full variable domain, with the rest looked up from reference TRBV9 and TRBJ1-2, is DSGVTQTPKHLITATGQRVTLRCSPRSGDLSVYWYQQSLDQGLQFLIQYYNGEERAKGNILERFSAQQFPDLHSELNLSSLELGDSALYFCASSVGGGTFYGYTFGSGTRLTVV.

This clone has only one observation. The chain couples TRBV5-6 to TRBJ1-1; D unclear. Germline V CDR1 and CDR2: SGHDT, YYEEEE. Between the trimmed V and J ends, which lost 0 bases and 1 base, there was a span of 7 bases. The CDR3 contains 14 residues. The CDR3 spells CASSLVGPNTEAFF. In DNA, the CDR3 is TGTGCCAGCAGCTTGGTAGGGCCGAACACTGAAGCTTTCTTT.